These T cell receptor beta chains were read from a single sample in a study of cytomegalovirus exposure and HLA in healthy donors. TCRdb's table, derived via immunoSEQ multiplex PCR, lists solely in-frame clones and lacks some. This table holds about 180,000 clones, roughly three quarters found once. Sequencing was performed on PBMCs. The receptors shown here come from a woman aged 25-40 years in good health and CMV-seropositive. Both conserved end residues are trimmed from each CDR3.

v_gene	j_gene	CDR3aa
TRBV7-8	TRBJ1-4	ASRPQGAYEKLF
TRBV19	TRBJ2-2	ASSRETHRNTGELF
TRBV5-6	TRBJ1-6	ASSPKPNSPLH
TRBV11-3	TRBJ2-7	ASSLGTGGRYEQY
TRBV7-2	TRBJ1-1	ASSLQGTGNTEAF
TRBV6-5	TRBJ1-1	ASSPQGVTEAF
TRBV19	TRBJ2-7	ATQLLPGQPYEQY
TRBV27	TRBJ1-2	ASRKGVGYGYT
TRBV7-2	TRBJ2-1	ASSPYLYNEQF
TRBV7-8	TRBJ2-2	ASSIGAGISGELF
TRBV4-3	TRBJ2-5	ASSPRGAGASQETQY
TRBV7-8	TRBJ2-4	ASSLVGLGTSGGLAKNIQY
TRBV10-1	TRBJ2-2	ASGSGSSNTGELF
TRBV6-5	TRBJ2-1	ASSYSGGGSYNEQF
TRBV5-1	TRBJ2-5	ASRLAGQETQY
TRBV7-9	TRBJ1-5	ASSSQGASNQPQH
TRBV21-1	TRBJ2-7	ASRAGSLLYEQY
TRBV7-9	TRBJ2-7	ASSLMDNYEQY
TRBV7-9	TRBJ2-2	SSSWTLSPNTGELF
TRBV12-2	TRBJ1-2	ASRLAGTGGANYGYT
TRBV5-4	TRBJ2-5	ASSLGQAEETQY
TRBV9	TRBJ2-2	ASSVDSGRATNTGELF
TRBV5-6	TRBJ2-5	ASSLRQSGETQY
TRBV7-7	TRBJ2-7	ASSLGTSGTYEQY
TRBV7-9	TRBJ2-5	ASSFETGKETQY
TRBV5-1	TRBJ2-5	ASTPTQRGGFETQY
TRBV7-8	TRBJ2-1	ASSLGTMGYNEQF
TRBV5-5	TRBJ1-6	ASSLGGQGAGSPLH
TRBV18	TRBJ1-2	ASSPVEDNGYT
TRBV6-1	TRBJ2-7	ASNRDFFAYEQY
TRBV29-1	TRBJ2-3	SVEGQGTDTQY
TRBV28	TRBJ2-7	ASTVSGVREQY
TRBV6-6	TRBJ2-2	ASSYPETGELF
TRBV7-2	TRBJ1-6	ASSLPETYNSPLH
TRBV6-1	TRBJ2-1	ASSTLAGDYNEQF
TRBV27	TRBJ2-3	ASSGLAGGKGTDTQY
TRBV19	TRBJ1-5	ASMVTGQGGLSNQPQH
TRBV14	TRBJ2-7	ASSEFSAGTGELDEQY
TRBV7-2	TRBJ1-3	ASSSSPGTVGNTIY
TRBV6-5	TRBJ2-1	ASSYPGGNNEQF